These 19 T cell receptor beta chains were all obtained from the same sample, sequenced in a study of blood T cell repertoires in COVID-19. Measured with immunoSEQ multiplex PCR; TCRdb has only the in-frame clones, and not every one. The table records 100,000 to 150,000 clones, more than 70% of them present only once. Sequences were obtained from peripheral blood. The source is a woman aged 55-69 years with acute or convalescent COVID-19.

This clone was recorded once. This chain joins TRBV28 and TRBJ2-5, with a tentative D call TRBD2 (5 bases). Trimming shortened V by 5 bases and J by 3 bases, and 13 bases separated the two germline ends. CDR3 length: 14 residues. The germline V gene encodes CDR1 MDHEN and CDR2 SYDVKM. The CDR3 reads CASSRGPSEETQYF. The CDR3 nucleotides read TGTGCCAGCAGTCGAGGGCCTTCAGAAGAGACCCAGTACTTC.

The CDR3 protein is CASSYGVGPTDTQYF. CDR3 DNA: TGTGCCAGCAGTTACGGAGTTGGCCCTACAGATACGCAGTATTTT. This sequence joins TRBV6-5 and TRBJ2-3, with D unresolved. CDR3 size: 15 residues. Trimming cost V 2 bases and J 3 bases, with 12 bases left between them. Germline lookup yields CDR1 MNHEY and CDR2 SVGAGI.

The chain has TRBV6-1 and TRBJ2-2; no firm D call. CDR3 length: 18 amino acids. Trimming removed 0 bases from V and 7 bases from J, with 21 bases in between. Looked up from germline, CDR1 is MNHNS and CDR2 is SASEGT. The CDR3 here is CASSEAAPLAAFFGELFF. The CDR3 bases are TGTGCCAGCAGTGAAGCGGCCCCTTTGGCCGCATTTTTCGGGGAGCTGTTTTTT.

This clone was found a few times. This chain uses TRBV10-1 with TRBJ1-6; 7 bases map to TRBD1. The CDR3 extends over 13 amino acids. V gave up 6 bases and J gave up 8 bases; unmatched junction bases: 4. Per the germline V gene, CDR1 is WNHNN and CDR2 is SYGVQD (reference sequence). The CDR3 spells CASSGQADSPLHF. DNA for the CDR3: TGCGCCAGCAGCGGACAGGCCGATTCACCCCTCCACTTT.

The genes are TRBV28 and TRBJ2-1; 16 bases are shared with TRBD2. There are 17 residues in the CDR3. From germline, CDR1 is MDHEN and CDR2 SYDVKM. The J segment lost 7 bases and the V segment lost 5 bases, leaving 8 bases of the junction unmatched. CDR3 sequence reads: CASSLLGLAGGLNEQFF. The CDR3 nucleotides read TGTGCCAGCAGTCTACTGGGACTAGCGGGAGGGCTGAATGAGCAGTTCTTC.

V gene TRBV10-3 combines with J gene TRBJ2-7; 15 bases line up with TRBD2. The CDR3 is 15 residues long. V gave up 0 bases and J gave up 7 bases; unmatched junction bases: 1. Germline CDR1 and CDR2: ENHRY and SYGVKD. The CDR3 spells CAISESGTSGREQYV. In DNA, the CDR3 is TGTGCCATCAGTGAGTCCGGGACTAGCGGGAGGGAGCAGTACGTC.

The genes are TRBV19 and TRBJ2-7, with 7 bases lining up with TRBD1. Germline V gives CDR1 LNHDA, CDR2 SQIVND (reference sequence). Trimming at V came to 6 bases and at J to 3 bases, leaving 8 bases not matched to a gene. This CDR3 region has 14 residues. In nucleotides, the CDR3 is TGTGCCAGTAGCCCACAGGGGTTCATCTACGAGCAGTACTTC. Amino acid sequence: CASSPQGFIYEQYF.

This clone showed up just once. The DNA of the CDR3 is TGCGCCAGCAGCTTGGAGCCTCCTAACAGAGCAGGGCAGTACTTC. Its protein product is CASSLEPPNRAGQYF. This rearrangement joins TRBV5-1 to TRBJ2-7; D is undetermined. The CDR3 sequence is 15 residues long. V was trimmed by 0 bases and J by 9 bases, leaving 19 bases between them. Germline V gene data show CDR1 as SGHRS and CDR2 as YFSETQ.

The V gene is TRBV19, the J gene TRBJ1-5, with 8 positions matching TRBD1. Germline assignment: CDR1 LNHDA and CDR2 SQIVND (reference sequence). After removal of 2 bases from V and 0 bases from J, the junction contained 3 bases not matched to a gene. There are 16 residues in the CDR3. The CDR3 is CASSIMGQASNQPQHF. The CDR3 DNA reads TGTGCCAGTAGTATAATGGGACAGGCTAGCAATCAGCCCCAGCATTTT.

This clone rates as medium-sized. As DNA, the CDR3 is TGTGCCAGCAGCAGGTACAGGGGTCGGTATCAGCCCCAGCATTTT. Its protein is CASSRYRGRYQPQHF. This chain uses TRBV7-8 with TRBJ1-5; 7 nucleotides line up with TRBD1. The CDR3 loop spans 15 amino acids. Trimming took 5 bases from V and 5 from J; bases not matched to a gene: 9. Germline-derived CDR1 and CDR2 are SGHVS and FQNEAQ.

The chain couples TRBV19 to TRBJ1-5; D gene unclear. Germline V gives CDR1 LNHDA, CDR2 SQIVND (reference sequence). V was cut by 5 bases and J by 6 bases, with 23 bases left in between. The CDR3 is made up of 17 amino acids. CDR3 region: CASSLALDQRVSQPQHF. The CDR3 DNA reads as TGTGCCAGTAGTCTTGCCCTGGACCAGAGGGTCAGTCAGCCCCAGCATTTT.

This clone was seen a handful of times. The CDR3 DNA sequence: TGTGCCAGCAGTTTGAGGTTGAACACTGAAGCTTTCTTT. Translating it yields CASSLRLNTEAFF. J is TRBJ1-1 and V is TRBV12-3 or TRBV12-4, with D uncertain. The CDR3 totals 13 residues. V lost 3 bases, J lost 0 bases, and 5 bases lay in between.

The V gene is TRBV19, the J gene TRBJ1-5; D may be TRBD1 (5 bases). The CDR3 extends over 14 amino acids. Germline CDR1 and CDR2: LNHDA and SQIVND (reference sequence). Trimming took off 5 bases at V and 4 bases at J, with 12 bases between the two ends. This chain's CDR3 is CASSGAARNQPQHF. The CDR3 bases are TGTGCCAGTAGTGGGGCAGCCCGAAATCAGCCCCAGCATTTT.

The CDR3 reads CASSFSSTDTQYF. CDR3 bases: TGCGCCAGCAGCTTCAGTAGCACAGATACGCAGTATTTT. This sequence joins TRBV5-1 and TRBJ2-3, with D unresolved. Germline values: CDR1 SGHRS, CDR2 YFSETQ. The CDR3 runs to 13 residues. V gave up 2 bases and J gave up 0 bases, with 4 bases separating them.

The rearrangement links TRBV6-5 to TRBJ2-6; TRBD1 matches 7 bases. The V gene's germline CDR1 is MNHEY and CDR2 SVGAGI. Germline trimming cut 6 bases from V and 3 bases from J; bases unmatched to any gene: 5. The CDR3 contains 15 residues. This CDR3 reads CASRKGAHGANVLTF. In DNA form, the CDR3 reads TGTGCCAGCAGAAAGGGGGCGCATGGGGCCAACGTCCTGACTTTC.

This clone showed up just a few times. The rearrangement links TRBV19 to TRBJ2-1, with D unresolved. Deletions cut 3 bases from V and 0 bases from J, with 3 bases between. Germline loops: CDR1 LNHDA, CDR2 SQIVND (reference sequence). This CDR3 has 13 residues. CDR3 residues: CASSIGSYNEQFF. CDR3 in DNA: TGTGCCAGTAGTATCGGCTCCTACAATGAGCAGTTCTTC.

The CDR3 nucleotides are TGTGCCACCAGTGATTTTAGCGGGGGGAACTACAATGAGCAGTTCTTC. Amino acids: CATSDFSGGNYNEQFF. The V gene is TRBV24-1, the J gene TRBJ2-1, with 10 bases that match TRBD2. V was clipped by 1 base and J by 3 bases; unmatched bases: 2. The germline CDR1 and CDR2 sequences are KGHDR and SFDVKD. There are 16 residues in the CDR3.

The chain is built from TRBV5-1 and TRBJ2-1, with 13 bases identical to TRBD2. CDR1 and CDR2 (germline): SGHRS, YFSETQ. J was trimmed by 8 bases and V by 2 bases; bases with no gene match: 10. CDR3 size: 17 residues. This CDR3 is CASSLGGTSGRAYEQFF. The CDR3 nucleotides are TGCGCCAGCAGCTTAGGGGGAACTAGCGGGAGGGCCTATGAGCAGTTCTTC.

This clone was recorded once. The chain couples TRBV6-2 or TRBV6-3 to TRBJ1-5, with 7 bases fitting TRBD1. CDR1 and CDR2 (germline): MNHEY, SVGEGT. This CDR3 is built from 17 residues. Trimming removed 2 bases from V and 0 bases from J; junction bases left unmatched: 7. In DNA form, the CDR3 reads TGTGCCAGCAGTTACACACACAGGGGTTATAGCAATCAGCCCCAGCATTTT. It translates to CASSYTHRGYSNQPQHF.